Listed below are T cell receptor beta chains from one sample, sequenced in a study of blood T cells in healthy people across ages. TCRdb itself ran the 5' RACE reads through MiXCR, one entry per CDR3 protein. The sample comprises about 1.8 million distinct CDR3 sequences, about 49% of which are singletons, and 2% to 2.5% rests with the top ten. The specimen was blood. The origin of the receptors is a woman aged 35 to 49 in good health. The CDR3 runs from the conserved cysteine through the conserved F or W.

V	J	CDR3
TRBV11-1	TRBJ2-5	CASSSDFPRTQYF
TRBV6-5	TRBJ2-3	CASSFGVAVDTQYF
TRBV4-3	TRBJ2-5	CASSPQGFGETQYF
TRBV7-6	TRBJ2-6	CASSLEVAGHGANVLTF
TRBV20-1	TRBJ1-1	CSARDPFLNTEAFF
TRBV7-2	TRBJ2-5	CASRPLVRSQETQYF
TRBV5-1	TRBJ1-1	CASSSTGEKAEAFF
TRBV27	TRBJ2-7	CASQRWAAGPYEQYF
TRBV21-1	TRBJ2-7	CASKRGVYEQYF
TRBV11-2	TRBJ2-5	CASSYGTTQETQYF
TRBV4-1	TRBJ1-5	CASSQDGPGLGQPQHF
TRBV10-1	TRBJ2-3	CASSEQALSTDTQYF
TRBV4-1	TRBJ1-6	CASSRDLQGNNSPLHF
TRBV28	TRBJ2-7	CASSLRDPDYEQYF
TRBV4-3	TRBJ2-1	CASSQVSDEQFF
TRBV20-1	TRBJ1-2	CSASENPRGAGYTF
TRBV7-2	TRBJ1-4	CASSLGGGLGEKLFF
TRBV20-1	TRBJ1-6	CSAPQGLGGNSPLHF
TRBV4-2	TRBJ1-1	CASSRNWGQETEAFF
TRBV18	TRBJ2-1	CASSTTGSVEQFF
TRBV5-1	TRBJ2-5	CAGTDGTVVQETQYF
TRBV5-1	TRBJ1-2	CASSPRDLLGYTF
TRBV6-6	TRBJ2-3	CASSSRVSSTDTQYF
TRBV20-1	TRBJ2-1	CSASPTSGGADEQFF
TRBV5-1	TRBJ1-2	CASSLDHSNYGYTF
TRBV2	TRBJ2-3	CASKEGWGSTDTQYF
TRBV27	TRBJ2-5	CASSTGGGFQETQYF
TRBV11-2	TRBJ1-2	CASSSRGQAYGYTF
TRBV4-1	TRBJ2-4	CASSQDLRIQYF
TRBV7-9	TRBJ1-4	CASSPGSFIATNEKLFF
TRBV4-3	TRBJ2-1	CASSQLRGRGEQFF
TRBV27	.	CASSLDGGAAKTQYF
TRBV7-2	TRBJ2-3	CASSYWDGTDTQYF
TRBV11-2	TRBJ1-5	CASSLAGGDYQPQHF
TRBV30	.	CAWMPGLSYEQYF
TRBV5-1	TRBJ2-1	CASSISGGARNEQFF
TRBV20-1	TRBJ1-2	CSAGQGTGGYTF
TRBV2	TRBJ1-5	CASSGRQLRDQPQHF
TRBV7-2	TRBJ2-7	CASREAGGMSYEQYF
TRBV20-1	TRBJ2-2	CSASRAMNTGELFF
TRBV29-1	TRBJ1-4	CSVAVMGSNEKLFF
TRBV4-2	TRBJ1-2	CASSQERGAHGGYTF
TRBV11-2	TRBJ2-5	CASILVGGGETQYF